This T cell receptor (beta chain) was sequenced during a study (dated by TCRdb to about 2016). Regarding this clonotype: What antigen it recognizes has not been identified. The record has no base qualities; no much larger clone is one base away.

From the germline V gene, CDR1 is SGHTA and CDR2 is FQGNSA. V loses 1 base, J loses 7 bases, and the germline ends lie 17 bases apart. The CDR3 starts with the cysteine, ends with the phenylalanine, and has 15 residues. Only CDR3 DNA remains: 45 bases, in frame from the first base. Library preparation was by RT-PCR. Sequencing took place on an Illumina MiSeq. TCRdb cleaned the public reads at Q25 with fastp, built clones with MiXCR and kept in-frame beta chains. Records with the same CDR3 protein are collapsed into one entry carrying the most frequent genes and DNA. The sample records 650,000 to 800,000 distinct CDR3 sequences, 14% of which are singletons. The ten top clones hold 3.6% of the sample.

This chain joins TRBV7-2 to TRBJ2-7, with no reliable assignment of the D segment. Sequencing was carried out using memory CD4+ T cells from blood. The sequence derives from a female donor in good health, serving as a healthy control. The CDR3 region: CASSLDWAPSREQYF. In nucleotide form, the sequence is TGTGCCAGCAGCTTAGATTGGGCCCCATCGAGGGAGCAGTACTTC.